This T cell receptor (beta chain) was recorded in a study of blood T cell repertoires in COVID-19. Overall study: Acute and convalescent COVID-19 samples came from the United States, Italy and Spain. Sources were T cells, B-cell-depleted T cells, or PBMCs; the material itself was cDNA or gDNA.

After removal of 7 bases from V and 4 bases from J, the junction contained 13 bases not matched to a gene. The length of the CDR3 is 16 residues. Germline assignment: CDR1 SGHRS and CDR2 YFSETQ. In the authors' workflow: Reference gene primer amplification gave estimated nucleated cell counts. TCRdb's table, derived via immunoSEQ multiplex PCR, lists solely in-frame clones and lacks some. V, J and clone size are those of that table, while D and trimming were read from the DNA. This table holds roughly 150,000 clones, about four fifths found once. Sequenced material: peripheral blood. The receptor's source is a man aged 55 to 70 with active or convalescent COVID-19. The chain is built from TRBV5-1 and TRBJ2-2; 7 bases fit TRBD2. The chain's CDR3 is CASSNGGGLLTGELFF. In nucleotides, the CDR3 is TGCGCCAGCTCGAACGGGGGAGGGCTTCTCACCGGGGAGCTGTTTTTT.